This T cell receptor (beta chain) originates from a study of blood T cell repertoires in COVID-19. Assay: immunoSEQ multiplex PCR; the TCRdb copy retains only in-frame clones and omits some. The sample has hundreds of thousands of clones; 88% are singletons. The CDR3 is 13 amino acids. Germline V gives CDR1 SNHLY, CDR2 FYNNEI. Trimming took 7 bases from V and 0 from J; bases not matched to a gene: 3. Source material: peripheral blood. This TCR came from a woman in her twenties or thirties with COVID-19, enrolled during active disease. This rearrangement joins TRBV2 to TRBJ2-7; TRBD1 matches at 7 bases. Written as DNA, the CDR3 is TGTGCCAGCATCAGGGGGAACTCCTACGAGCAGTACTTC. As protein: CASIRGNSYEQYF. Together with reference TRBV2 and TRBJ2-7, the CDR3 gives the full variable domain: EPEVTQTPSHQVTQMGQEVILRCVPISNHLYFYWYRQILGQKVEFLVSFYNNEISEKSEIFDDQFSVERPDGSNFTLKIRSTKLEDSAMYFCASIRGNSYEQYFGPGTRLTVT.